This T cell receptor (beta chain) was retrieved from a study of blood T cell repertoires in COVID-19. Study-level background: There were acute and convalescent COVID-19 samples, and they came from the United States, Italy and Spain. T cells, B-cell-depleted T cells, or PBMCs supplied cDNA or gDNA.

V was cut by 2 bases and J by 2 bases, with 6 bases left in between. The germline CDR1 and CDR2 sequences are SGHTA and FQGNSA. CDR3 length equals 13 residues. As handled by the study authors: Amplification from reference gene primers served as the basis for estimated nucleated cell counts. This table comes from immunoSEQ multiplex PCR, and its TCRdb copy is limited to in-frame clones, with some not included. Clonal size and the V and J genes are those of that table, whereas D and trimming came from the DNA. Of about 190,000 clones listed, more than 75% are singletons. The sequence was collected from a man between 35 and 55 years old with active or convalescent COVID-19. The chain combines TRBV7-2 with TRBJ1-2, with D hard to call. The sequenced material came from peripheral blood. The CDR3, as DNA: TGTGCCAGCAGCTTAAACGGGAACTATGGCTACACCTTC. Amino acids: CASSLNGNYGYTF.